This TCR beta chain was captured by sequencing in a study of blood T cell repertoires in COVID-19. Study-level background: Donors in the United States, Italy and Spain gave samples during acute or convalescent COVID-19.

Authors' processing steps: From reference gene primer amplification, estimates of nucleated cell counts were derived. The method was immunoSEQ multiplex PCR; TCRdb's version includes in-frame clones alone and lacks a portion of them. D and trimming were read from the DNA, whereas the V and J calls and clone size are those reported in that table. Here the sample spans a few hundred thousand clones, 70% to 90% being singletons. This CDR3 region has 14 residues. The germline V gene has CDR1 KGHSH and CDR2 LQKENI. Between the trimmed V and J ends, which lost 3 bases and 4 bases, there was a span of 10 bases.

This chain uses TRBV18 with TRBJ1-3; maybe TRBD1 (5 bases). Input material: peripheral blood. The receptor's source is a woman aged 25 to 39 who had recovered from COVID-19. Here the CDR3 reads CASSPSQGGNTIYF. As DNA, the CDR3 is TGTGCCAGCTCACCTTCGCAGGGAGGAAACACCATATATTTT.